What follows are 7 T cell receptor beta chains derived from one specimen sequenced in a study of CD8+ T cells in alopecia areata. This sample's treatment: oral pan-JAK inhibitor, 5-10 mg twice daily. In each case, RNA was isolated and then reverse transcribed into cDNA as the sequencing template. Here immunoSEQ multiplex PCR was the method, and the copy in TCRdb shows in-frame clones only, minus some. The sample shows 90,000 to 100,000 clones, under 70% of them seen only once. Sequenced material: CD8+ T cells sorted from blood, taken at week 4, from a patient treated with tofacitinib. The receptor source for this set is a human donor with alopecia areata.

The chain has TRBV5-6 and TRBJ2-3, with 10 bases fitting TRBD1. The CDR3 runs to 17 residues. Trimming removed 4 bases from V and 2 bases from J; junction bases left unmatched: 10. Germline V CDR1 and CDR2: SGHDT, YYEEEE. CDR3: CASSGDRGDIATDTQYF. The DNA of the CDR3 is TGTGCCAGCAGCGGGGACAGGGGAGACATAGCCACAGATACGCAGTATTTT.

The rearrangement uses TRBV13 and TRBJ2-7; D call uncertain. Trimming took off 5 bases at V and 5 bases at J, with 7 bases between the two ends. The CDR3 runs to 11 residues. Germline CDR1 and CDR2: PRHDT and FYEKMQ (reference sequence). This chain's CDR3 is CASSLGNEQYF. The CDR3 DNA sequence: TGTGCCAGCAGCCTGGGAAACGAGCAGTACTTC.

The genes are TRBV7-6 and TRBJ1-2, with TRBD1 matching 10 bases. V lost 1 base, J lost 1 base, and 6 bases stayed unmatched. CDR1 and CDR2 from the germline V gene are SGHVS and FNYEAQ. This CDR3 contains 17 residues. Written as DNA, the CDR3 is TGTGCCAGCAGCTTAGACATGAGGACAGGGGGTAACTATGGCTACACCTTC. Translation: CASSLDMRTGGNYGYTF.

This clone counts as medium-sized (0.01 to 0.1%). The rearrangement joins TRBV28 to TRBJ1-4; TRBD1 matches 8 bases. CDR3 length: 14 residues. Per germline, CDR1 MDHEN and CDR2 SYDVKM. V was clipped by 2 bases and J by 8 bases; unmatched bases: 4. CDR3 region: CASSLRQGQEKLFF. The CDR3 region has the DNA TGTGCCAGCAGTTTAAGACAGGGGCAGGAAAAACTGTTTTTT.

CDR3 sequence (DNA): TGTGCCAGCAGGGAAGGCAACACTGAAGCTTTCTTT. This gives the protein CASREGNTEAFF. The rearrangement joins TRBV27 to TRBJ1-1, with unresolved D. Germline CDR1 and CDR2: MNHEY and SMNVEV (reference sequence). CDR3 length: 12 residues. The V gene lost 6 bases and the J gene lost 2 bases, with 7 bases spanning the gap.

The chain has TRBV15 and TRBJ1-5, with no clear D. Germline values: CDR1 LNHNV, CDR2 YYDKDF (reference sequence). The germline V and J ends were trimmed by 0 bases and 5 bases, with 14 bases remaining between them. CDR3 length equals 16 residues. Here the CDR3 reads CATSRDSDQEYQPQHF. CDR3 in DNA: TGTGCCACCAGCAGAGATTCGGACCAGGAATATCAGCCCCAGCATTTT.

The V and J genes are TRBV7-6 and TRBJ2-2; D remains ambiguous. The CDR3 is 16 amino acids. The ends were cut back, 5 bases at V and 3 bases at J, with 16 bases in the middle. Germline CDR1 is SGHVS and CDR2 is FNYEAQ. DNA of the CDR3: TGTGCCAGCAGCCCGGCACAGCGTAGGTACACCGGGGAGCTGTTTTTT. Translation: CASSPAQRRYTGELFF.